This is a list of T cell receptor beta chains from one sample in a study of vaccination effects on CD4 cells after COVID-19. Their recognized antigens are unknown. Repertoires were generated with immunoSEQ multiplex PCR, while TCRdb's copy carries only in-frame clones and drops some. The table records about 57,000 clones, about 78% of them present only once. The starting material was CD4+ T cells from PBMCs cultured without peptide, obtained after COVID-19 vaccination. The receptor set was obtained from a human donor who received a COVID-19 vaccine. Each CDR3 is given with its conserved first and last residue. A D gene is named only where the DNA matches it firmly. Clone sizes are given selectively: once, few, many, or a class where the clone is expanded.

CDR3aa,CDR3nt,j_gene,abundance,d_gene,v_gene
CASRGTGTGLHEQYF,TGTGCCAGCAGAGGGACCGGGACAGGGCTGCACGAGCAGTACTTC,TRBJ2-7,-,TRBD1,TRBV6-5
CASSPGGNLQETQYF,TGTGCCAGCTCACCGGGAGGAAACCTCCAAGAGACCCAGTACTTC,TRBJ2-5,-,-,TRBV18
CASSHLRSDTQYF,TGTGCCAGTAGCCACCTCCGCTCAGATACGCAGTATTTT,TRBJ2-3,-,-,TRBV19
CASSRLGGGPFF,TGTGCCAGCAGCCGTCTGGGTGGGGGCCCTTTCTTT,TRBJ1-1,-,-,TRBV7-9
CASSQDPVYGRHEQFF,TGTGCCAGCAGCCAAGATCCGGTTTACGGGAGGCATGAGCAGTTCTTC,TRBJ2-1,-,TRBD2,TRBV3-1/TRBV3-2
CASSLSGFTDTQYF,TGTGCCAGCAGTTTATCAGGGTTCACAGATACGCAGTATTTT,TRBJ2-3,few,-,TRBV27
CASSEVDRETGELFF,TGTGCCAGCAGTGAAGTGGACCGGGAAACCGGGGAGCTGTTTTTT,TRBJ2-2,-,-,TRBV2
CASSVGTGGLAGVEQYF,TGTGCCAGTAGTGTCGGGACCGGGGGACTAGCGGGAGTCGAGCAGTACTTC,TRBJ2-7,-,TRBD2,TRBV19
CAWSVGGGRQPQHF,TGTGCCTGGAGTGTAGGGGGGGGCCGTCAGCCCCAGCATTTT,TRBJ1-5,-,-,TRBV30
CASGAFGTPLHF,TGTGCCAGCGGAGCTTTTGGGACACCCCTCCACTTT,TRBJ1-6,-,-,TRBV12-3/TRBV12-4
CASSMRTDATNEKLFF,TGTGCCAGCAGCATGAGGACGGATGCAACTAATGAAAAACTGTTTTTT,TRBJ1-4,-,-,TRBV5-6